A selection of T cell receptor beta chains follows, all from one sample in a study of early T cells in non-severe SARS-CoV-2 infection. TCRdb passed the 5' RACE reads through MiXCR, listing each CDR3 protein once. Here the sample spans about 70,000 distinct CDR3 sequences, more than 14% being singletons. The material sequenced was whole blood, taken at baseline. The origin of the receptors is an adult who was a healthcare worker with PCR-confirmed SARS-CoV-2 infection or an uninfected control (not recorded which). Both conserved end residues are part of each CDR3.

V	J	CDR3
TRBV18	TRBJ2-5	CASSRRGYQETQYF
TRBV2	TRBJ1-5	CASSEDRVQPQHF
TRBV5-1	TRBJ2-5	CASSSGTTGAETQYF
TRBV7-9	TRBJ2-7	CASSQGRAEQYF
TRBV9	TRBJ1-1	CASSAGQRNTEAFF
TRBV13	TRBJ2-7	CASSLGAGVSYEQYF
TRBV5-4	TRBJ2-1	CASSRRQGYNEQFF
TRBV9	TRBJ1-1	CASSGTGNMNTEAFF
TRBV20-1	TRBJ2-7	CSAKGTSGRPQYF
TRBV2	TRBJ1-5	CASSEGHGEQPQHF
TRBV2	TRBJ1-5	CASSLGPQPQHF
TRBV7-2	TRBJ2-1	CASSKGVLELFF
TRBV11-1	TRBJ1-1	CASSLSQGRYTEAFF
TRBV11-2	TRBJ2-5	CASNIRGDETQYF
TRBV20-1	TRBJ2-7	CSARERTSGIIPYEQYF
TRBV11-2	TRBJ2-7	CASSFIWTGEQYF
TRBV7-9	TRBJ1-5	CASSGQGSGNQPQHF
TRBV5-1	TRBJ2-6	CASSLVVPSGANVLTF
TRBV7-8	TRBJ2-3	CASSLAPTSSTDTQYF
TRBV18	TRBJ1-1	CASSPRAENTEAFF
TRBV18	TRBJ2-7	CASSPTGGNYEQYF
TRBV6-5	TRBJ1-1	CATLQPPAEAFF
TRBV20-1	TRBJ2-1	CSASPGGSYNEQFF
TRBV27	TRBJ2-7	CASSLLGQGVRTYEQYF
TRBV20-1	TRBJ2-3	CSAGPELAGGPDTQYF
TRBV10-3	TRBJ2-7	CAIRDSVNHEQYF
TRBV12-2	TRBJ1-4	CASRVYGYHTPVSRKLFF
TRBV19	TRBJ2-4	CATNTGDKNIQYF
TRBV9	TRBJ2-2	CASSSKWGSPNTGELFF
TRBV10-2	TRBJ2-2	CASLASGGPELFF
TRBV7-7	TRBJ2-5	CASSLESGYGTQYF
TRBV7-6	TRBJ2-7	CVSSSSVGYEQYF
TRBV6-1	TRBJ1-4	CASSGNGGRANEKLFF
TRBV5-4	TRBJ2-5	CASSPGQVQETQYF
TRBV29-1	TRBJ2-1	CSVEDLARVGFHEQFF
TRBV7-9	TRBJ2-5	CASSVETQYF
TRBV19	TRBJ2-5	CASLAPRMGTQYF
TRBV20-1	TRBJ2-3	CSARDSYGAVGGADTQYF
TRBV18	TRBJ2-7	CASSPGSYEQYF
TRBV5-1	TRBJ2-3	CASSRGTSESTDTQYF
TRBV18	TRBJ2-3	CASSPPTGFYTDTQYF
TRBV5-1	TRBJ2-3	CASSSWRGTDTQYF
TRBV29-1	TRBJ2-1	CSVLPQVLGMNEQFF
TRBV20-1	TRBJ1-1	CSARETGANTEAFF
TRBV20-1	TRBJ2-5	CSARSGQLQETQYF
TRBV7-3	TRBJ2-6	CASSPLGALSGANVLTF
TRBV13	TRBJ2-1	CASTLGSIGNEQFF
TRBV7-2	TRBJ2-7	CASSLDGRHSYEQYF
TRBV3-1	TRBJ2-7	CASSQLTGASYEQYF
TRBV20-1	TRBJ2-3	CSASPRTSGRTDTQYF
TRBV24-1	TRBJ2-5	CATSDPDREAWETQYF
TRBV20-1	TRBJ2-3	CSARDRARGSRTDTQYF
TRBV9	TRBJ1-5	CASSVVPGEPQHF
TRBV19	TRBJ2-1	CASSTYLYNEQFF